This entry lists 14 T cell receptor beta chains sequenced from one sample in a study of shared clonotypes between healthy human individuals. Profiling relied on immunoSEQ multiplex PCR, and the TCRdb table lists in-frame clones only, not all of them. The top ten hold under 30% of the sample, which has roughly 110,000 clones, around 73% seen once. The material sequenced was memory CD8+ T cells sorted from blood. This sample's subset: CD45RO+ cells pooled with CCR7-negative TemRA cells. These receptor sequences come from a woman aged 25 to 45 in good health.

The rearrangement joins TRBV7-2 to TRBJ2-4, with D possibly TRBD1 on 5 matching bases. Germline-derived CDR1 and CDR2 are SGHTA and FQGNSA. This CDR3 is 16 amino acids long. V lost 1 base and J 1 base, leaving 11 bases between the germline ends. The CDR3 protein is CASSLGGLAAKNIQYF. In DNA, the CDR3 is TGTGCCAGCAGCTTAGGGGGCTTGGCCGCCAAAAACATTCAGTACTTC. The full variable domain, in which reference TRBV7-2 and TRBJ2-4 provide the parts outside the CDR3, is GAGVSQSPSNKVTEKGKDVELRCDPISGHTALYWYRQSLGQGLEFLIYFQGNSAPDKSGLPSDRFSAERTGGSVSTLTIQRTQQEDSAVYLCASSLGGLAAKNIQYFGAGTRLSVL.

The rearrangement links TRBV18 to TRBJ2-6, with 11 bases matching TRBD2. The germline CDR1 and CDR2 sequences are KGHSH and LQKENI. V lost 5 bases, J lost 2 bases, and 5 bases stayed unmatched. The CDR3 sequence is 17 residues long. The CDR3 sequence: CASSTTSGKAGANVLTF. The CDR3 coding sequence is TGTGCCAGCTCAACGACTAGCGGGAAGGCTGGGGCCAACGTCCTGACTTTC.

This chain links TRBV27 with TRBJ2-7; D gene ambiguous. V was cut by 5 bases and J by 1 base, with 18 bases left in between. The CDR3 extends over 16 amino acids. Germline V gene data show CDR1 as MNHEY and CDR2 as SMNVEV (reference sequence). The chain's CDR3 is CASSRFWAVLSYEQYF. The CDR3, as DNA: TGTGCCAGCAGTCGCTTCTGGGCGGTCCTTTCCTACGAGCAGTACTTC.

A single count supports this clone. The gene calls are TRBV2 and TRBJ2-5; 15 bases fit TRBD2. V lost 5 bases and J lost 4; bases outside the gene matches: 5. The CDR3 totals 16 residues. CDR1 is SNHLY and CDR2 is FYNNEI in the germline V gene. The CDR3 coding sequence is TGTGCCAGCAGTCAAGGACTAGCGGGAGGGCGAGAGACCCAGTACTTC. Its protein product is CASSQGLAGGRETQYF.

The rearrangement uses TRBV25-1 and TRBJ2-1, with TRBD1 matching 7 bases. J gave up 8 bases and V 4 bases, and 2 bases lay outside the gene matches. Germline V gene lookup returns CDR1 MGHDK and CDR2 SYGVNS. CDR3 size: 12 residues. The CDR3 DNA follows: TGTGCCAGCAGTGGACAGGGTGATGAGCAGTTCTTC. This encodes CASSGQGDEQFF.

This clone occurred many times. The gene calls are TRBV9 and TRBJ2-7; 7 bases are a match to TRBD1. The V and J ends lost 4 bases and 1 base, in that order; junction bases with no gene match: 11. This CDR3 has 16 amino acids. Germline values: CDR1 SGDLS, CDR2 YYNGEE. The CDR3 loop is CASSPTQGILSYEQYF. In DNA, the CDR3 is TGTGCCAGCAGCCCGACACAGGGGATCCTTTCCTACGAGCAGTACTTC.

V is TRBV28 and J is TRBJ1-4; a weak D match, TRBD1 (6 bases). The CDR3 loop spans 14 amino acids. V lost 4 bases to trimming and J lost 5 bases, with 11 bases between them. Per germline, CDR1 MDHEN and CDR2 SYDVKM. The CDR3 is CASSSGQTNEKLFF. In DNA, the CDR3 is TGTGCCAGCAGTTCCGGACAGACCAATGAAAAACTGTTTTTT.

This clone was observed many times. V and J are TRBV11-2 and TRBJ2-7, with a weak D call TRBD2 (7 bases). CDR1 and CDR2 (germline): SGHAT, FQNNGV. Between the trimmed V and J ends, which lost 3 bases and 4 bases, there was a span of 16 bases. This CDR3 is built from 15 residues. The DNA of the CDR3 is TGTGCCAGCAGCTTTTTCGGGGGGCTGGGATACGAGCAGTACTTC. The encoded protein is CASSFFGGLGYEQYF.

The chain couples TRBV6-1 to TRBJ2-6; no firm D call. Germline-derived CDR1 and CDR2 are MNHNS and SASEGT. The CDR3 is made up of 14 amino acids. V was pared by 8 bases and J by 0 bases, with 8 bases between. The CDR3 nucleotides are TGTGCCAGCGGGGTTACCTCTGGGGCCAACGTCCTGACTTTC. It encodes CASGVTSGANVLTF.

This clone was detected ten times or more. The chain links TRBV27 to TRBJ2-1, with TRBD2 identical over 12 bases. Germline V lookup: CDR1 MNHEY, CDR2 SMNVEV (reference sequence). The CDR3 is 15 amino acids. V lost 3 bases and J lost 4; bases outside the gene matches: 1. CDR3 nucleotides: TGTGCCAGCAGTTTCGGACTAGCGGGGTACAATGAGCAGTTCTTC. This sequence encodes CASSFGLAGYNEQFF.

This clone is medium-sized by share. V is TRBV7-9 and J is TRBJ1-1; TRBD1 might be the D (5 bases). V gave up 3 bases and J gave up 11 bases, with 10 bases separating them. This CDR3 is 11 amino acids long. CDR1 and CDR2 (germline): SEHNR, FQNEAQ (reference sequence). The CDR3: CASSFVGDAFF. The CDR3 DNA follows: TGTGCCAGCAGCTTTGTAGGGGATGCTTTCTTT.

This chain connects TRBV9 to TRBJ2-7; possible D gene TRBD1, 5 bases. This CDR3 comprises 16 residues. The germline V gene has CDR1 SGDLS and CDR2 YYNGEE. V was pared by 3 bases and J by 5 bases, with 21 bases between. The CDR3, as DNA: TGTGCCAGCAGCGCGGAAACCTCAGGGTCATCAAACGAGCAGTACTTC. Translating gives CASSAETSGSSNEQYF.

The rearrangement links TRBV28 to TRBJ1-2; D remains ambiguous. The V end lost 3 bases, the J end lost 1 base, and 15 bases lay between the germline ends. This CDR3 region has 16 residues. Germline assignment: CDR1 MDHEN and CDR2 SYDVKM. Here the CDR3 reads CASSFEYRDSNYGYTF. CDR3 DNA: TGTGCCAGCAGTTTTGAATACCGGGATAGTAACTATGGCTACACCTTC.

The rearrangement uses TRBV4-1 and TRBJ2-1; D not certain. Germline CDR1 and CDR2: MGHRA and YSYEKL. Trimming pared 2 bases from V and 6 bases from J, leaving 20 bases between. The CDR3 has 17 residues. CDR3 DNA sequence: TGCGCCAGCAGCCAAAAGACCTCACGCTCTGAGTTCAATGAGCAGTTCTTC. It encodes CASSQKTSRSEFNEQFF.